A single sample is the source of the 5 T cell receptor beta chains below, sequenced in a study of blood T cell repertoires in COVID-19. Sequencing was performed with immunoSEQ multiplex PCR; in TCRdb, only in-frame clones are kept and a portion is missing. Of approximately 220,000 clones listed, about four fifths are singletons. Sequencing was done on a sample of peripheral blood. These receptors all come from a woman aged 45-65 years with acute or convalescent COVID-19.

This chain links TRBV6-5 with TRBJ2-7; maybe TRBD2 (5 bases). The CDR3 has 14 residues. The V and J ends lost 0 bases and 5 bases respectively, with 11 bases between them. Germline-derived CDR1 and CDR2 are MNHEY and SVGAGI. CDR3 amino acids: CASSYSKTRDEQYF. CDR3 bases: TGTGCCAGCAGTTACTCGAAAACTAGAGACGAGCAGTACTTC.

DNA for the CDR3: TGTGCCAGCAGCTTACTAGCGGGAATCTACGAGCAGTACTTC. Amino acids: CASSLLAGIYEQYF. The genes are TRBV7-2 and TRBJ2-7, with 9 bases that match TRBD2. Germline V lookup: CDR1 SGHTA, CDR2 FQGNSA. CDR3 length equals 14 residues. With 2 bases clipped from V and 3 bases from J, the junction kept 2 bases outside the gene matches. The complete variable domain, with remaining parts taken from reference TRBV7-2 and TRBJ2-7, reads GAGVSQSPSNKVTEKGKDVELRCDPISGHTALYWYRQSLGQGLEFLIYFQGNSAPDKSGLPSDRFSAERTGGSVSTLTIQRTQQEDSAVYLCASSLLAGIYEQYFGPGTRLTVT.

In this sample, this clone turned up once. This rearrangement joins TRBV7-6 to TRBJ2-1; D perhaps matches TRBD1 (9 bases). This CDR3 has 16 amino acids. Deletions cut 5 bases from V and 9 bases from J, with 23 bases between. Germline loops: CDR1 SGHVS, CDR2 FNYEAQ. The CDR3 is CASSRDRVREDTEQFF. CDR3 coding DNA: TGTGCCAGCAGCCGGGACAGGGTGCGGGAGGATACTGAGCAGTTCTTC.

The rearrangement uses TRBV6-5 and TRBJ2-5; possible D gene TRBD2, 5 bases. Germline CDR1 MNHEY, CDR2 SVGAGI. There are 14 residues in the CDR3. The germline V and J ends were trimmed by 5 bases and 7 bases, with 17 bases remaining between them. CDR3 region: CASSPGIAEGTQYF. Written as DNA, the CDR3 is TGTGCCAGCAGTCCCGGAATCGCTGAGGGGACCCAGTACTTC.

The V call is TRBV2, the J call TRBJ2-7; D is uncertain. The CDR3 has 12 amino acids. V lost 6 bases and J 0 bases, leaving 6 bases between the germline ends. CDR1 and CDR2 from the germline V gene are SNHLY and FYNNEI. The CDR3 DNA is TGTGCCAGCAGCCAGGACTCCTACGAGCAGTACTTC. This sequence encodes CASSQDSYEQYF. Based on the CDR3 plus reference TRBV2 and TRBJ2-7, the full variable domain is EPEVTQTPSHQVTQMGQEVILRCVPISNHLYFYWYRQILGQKVEFLVSFYNNEISEKSEIFDDQFSVERPDGSNFTLKIRSTKLEDSAMYFCASSQDSYEQYFGPGTRLTVT.